The next 26 T cell receptor beta chains were all read from a single sample in a study of cytomegalovirus exposure and HLA in healthy donors (dated by TCRdb to about 2017). Library method: the immunoSEQ multiplex PCR assay. For the multiplex PCR, a mixture combining 60 forward primers for TCR Vbeta segments and 13 reverse primers for TCR Jbeta segments was used. As stored in TCRdb, this immuneACCESS dataset retains in-frame rearrangements with V and J assigned. A fraction of the clones does not appear; measured against another copy, unresolved V genes explain less than half of the discrepancy, and the remainder lacks a known reason. This sample's listing comprises tens of thousands of clones. Clones ranked in the top ten supply approximately 15% of the sample. Sequenced material: PBMCs. These TCRs come from a male donor in good health and CMV-seropositive.

The chain couples TRBV5-5 to TRBJ1-4; 8 positions match TRBD1. Trimming at V came to 2 bases and at J to 6 bases, leaving 9 bases not matched to a gene. Germline loops: CDR1 SGHKS, CDR2 YYEKEE (reference sequence). This CDR3 comprises 16 residues. CDR3 coding DNA: TGTGCCAGCAGCTTCTCTGGGGGACAGGAATATGAAAAACTGTTTTTT. Its protein product is CASSFSGGQEYEKLFF.

The chain combines TRBV5-1 with TRBJ2-1; possible D gene TRBD2, 6 bases. Germline CDR1 is SGHRS and CDR2 is YFSETQ. Trimming shortened V by 0 bases and J by 4 bases, and 11 bases separated the two germline ends. This CDR3 is built from 15 residues. CDR3 amino acids: CASSLALGGYNEQFF. The DNA for the CDR3 is TGCGCCAGCAGCTTGGCACTGGGGGGATACAATGAGCAGTTCTTC.

The chain carries TRBV9 and TRBJ2-2, with 16 bases fitting TRBD2. With 1 base clipped from V and 0 bases from J, the junction kept 6 bases outside the gene matches. The CDR3 has 20 residues. Germline values: CDR1 SGDLS, CDR2 YYNGEE. CDR3 in DNA: TGTGCCAGCAGCGTATCGACCGGGACTAGCGGGAGGGCGAACACCGGGGAGCTGTTTTTT. Translation: CASSVSTGTSGRANTGELFF.

The V and J genes are TRBV6-5 and TRBJ1-5, with 7 bases aligning to TRBD1. Germline CDR1 and CDR2: MNHEY and SVGAGI. This CDR3 is 15 amino acids long. The trim removed 6 bases at V and 0 bases at J, leaving 5 bases unmatched. This CDR3 reads CASRATGYSNQPQHF. CDR3 nucleotide sequence: TGTGCCAGCAGAGCGACAGGGTATAGCAATCAGCCCCAGCATTTT.

The chain links TRBV19 to TRBJ2-7, with TRBD2 identical over 7 bases. CDR3 length equals 14 residues. Trimming took 3 bases from V and 1 from J; bases not matched to a gene: 3. CDR1 and CDR2 from the germline V gene are LNHDA and SQIVND (reference sequence). This CDR3 is CASSIGRESYEQYF. CDR3 DNA: TGTGCCAGTAGTATTGGGCGGGAGTCCTACGAGCAGTACTTC. Complete variable domain (other parts from reference TRBV19 and TRBJ2-7): DGGITQSPKYLFRKEGQNVTLSCEQNLNHDAMYWYRQDPGQGLRLIYYSQIVNDFQKGDIAEGYSVSREKKESFPLTVTSAQKNPTAFYLCASSIGRESYEQYFGPGTRLTVT.

The chain uses TRBV25-1 and TRBJ2-1, with TRBD1 matching over 7 bases. The trim removed 4 bases at V and 3 bases at J, leaving 6 bases unmatched. The CDR3 extends over 15 amino acids. CDR1 and CDR2 (germline): MGHDK, SYGVNS. CDR3 residues: CASSADRVFYNEQFF. The CDR3 coding sequence is TGTGCCAGCAGTGCCGACAGGGTCTTCTACAATGAGCAGTTCTTC.

The V call is TRBV30, the J call TRBJ1-5; 7 bases are shared with TRBD1. The CDR3 sequence is 15 residues long. V gave up 0 bases and J gave up 2 bases; unmatched junction bases: 4. Germline loops: CDR1 GTSNPN, CDR2 SVGIG (reference sequence). The CDR3 region is CAWSVQGTGNQPQHF. The CDR3 coding sequence is TGTGCCTGGAGTGTACAAGGGACAGGCAATCAGCCCCAGCATTTT.

The CDR3 here is CASKAQGGSVRGYTF. CDR3 nucleotides: TGTGCCAGCAAGGCTCAGGGGGGCTCGGTTCGTGGCTACACCTTC. The V gene is TRBV28, the J gene TRBJ1-2, with TRBD1 identical over 7 bases. This CDR3 is built from 15 residues. Losses at the gene ends were 7 bases for V and 7 bases for J; bases not matched to a gene: 15. CDR1 is MDHEN, CDR2 SYDVKM, per germline.

Here the CDR3 DNA reads TGTGCCAGCAGCTTGGGGGACTTCTCCTACAATGAGCAGTTCTTC. Its translation is CASSLGDFSYNEQFF. J is TRBJ2-1 and V is TRBV7-2; D perhaps matches TRBD2 (6 bases). This CDR3 is 15 amino acids long. Germline CDR1 SGHTA, CDR2 FQGNSA. The V gene lost 3 bases and the J gene lost 0 bases, with 9 bases spanning the gap.

CDR3: CASSAGHPNTEAFF. CDR3 DNA: TGTGCCAGCAGCGCGGGACACCCGAACACTGAAGCTTTCTTT. The chain links TRBV9 to TRBJ1-1; possible D gene TRBD1, 6 bases. Germline CDR1 is SGDLS and CDR2 is YYNGEE. With 3 bases removed from V and 1 base from J, the gap between germline ends came to 10 bases. This CDR3 has 14 amino acids.

The chain has TRBV2 and TRBJ2-7, with D possibly being TRBD1 (6 bases). The V gene lost 5 bases and the J gene lost 4 bases, with 21 bases spanning the gap. CDR1 and CDR2 (germline): SNHLY, FYNNEI. The CDR3 consists of 16 residues. CDR3 bases: TGTGCCAGCAGTCCGACAGGCCTAGGGAGAGGATACGAGCAGTACTTC. It codes for CASSPTGLGRGYEQYF.

The gene calls are TRBV6-6 and TRBJ2-3; 8 positions agree with TRBD1. V lost 4 bases to trimming and J lost 3 bases; unmatched junction nucleotides: 9. Germline CDR1 is MNHNY and CDR2 is SVGAGI (reference sequence). This CDR3 region has 16 residues. Written as DNA, the CDR3 is TGTGCCAGCAGTTCCGGACAGGGTATGGTGACAGATACGCAGTATTTT. Protein product: CASSSGQGMVTDTQYF.

The chain couples TRBV5-4 to TRBJ1-6; D unresolved. V lost 5 bases, J lost 6 bases, and 12 bases lay in between. CDR3 length: 14 residues. The germline CDR1 and CDR2 sequences are SGHNT and YYREEE (reference sequence). The CDR3 reads CASSPQTTNSPLHF. CDR3 DNA sequence: TGTGCCAGCAGTCCCCAGACAACTAATTCACCCCTCCACTTT.

The gene calls are TRBV7-6 and TRBJ1-3; D unclear. CDR3 size: 15 residues. With 4 bases removed from V and 0 bases from J, the gap between germline ends came to 10 bases. The germline V gene encodes CDR1 SGHVS and CDR2 FNYEAQ. Here the CDR3 DNA reads TGTGCCAGCAGCTCGATAAGGAGCTCTGGAAACACCATATATTTT. The encoded protein is CASSSIRSSGNTIYF.

The chain joins TRBV5-1 to TRBJ1-2, with D perhaps TRBD1 (6 bases). Germline assignment: CDR1 SGHRS and CDR2 YFSETQ. The CDR3 covers 15 residues. Trimming left V 2 bases short and J 3 bases short, with 14 bases between. CDR3 nucleotide sequence: TGCGCCAGCAGCTTCAAAACAGGGACCGACTATGGCTACACCTTC. Translating gives CASSFKTGTDYGYTF.

The genes are TRBV27 and TRBJ2-7, with TRBD1 matching over 10 bases. The CDR3 consists of 14 residues. Germline V gene data show CDR1 as MNHEY and CDR2 as SMNVEV (reference sequence). The ends lost 6 bases at V and 4 bases at J; junction bases unmatched: 6. CDR3 bases: TGTGCCAGCAGCTTTGGGACAGGGGATTACGAGCAGTACTTC. This sequence encodes CASSFGTGDYEQYF.

On this clone: Other DNA sequences in this sample translate to the same CDR3. The chain uses TRBV30 and TRBJ1-1; perhaps TRBD1 as D (6 bases). Deletions cut 0 bases from V and 3 bases from J, with 8 bases between. Germline V gene sequence: CDR1 GTSNPN, CDR2 SVGIG (reference sequence). The CDR3 has 13 amino acids. In nucleotides, the CDR3 is TGTGCCTGGAGTGTACAGGGTGACACTGAAGCTTTCTTT. Protein product: CAWSVQGDTEAFF. The full variable domain, in which reference TRBV30 and TRBJ1-1 provide the parts outside the CDR3, is SQTIHQWPATLVQPVGSPLSLECTVEGTSNPNLYWYRQAAGRGLQLLFYSVGIGQISSEVPQNLSASRPQDRQFILSSKKLLLSDSGFYLCAWSVQGDTEAFFGQGTRLTVV.

The V gene is TRBV6-1, the J gene TRBJ2-3; 9 bases match TRBD1. Trimming took 5 bases from V and 3 from J; bases not matched to a gene: 3. The CDR3 consists of 14 residues. Germline assignment: CDR1 MNHNS and CDR2 SASEGT. The chain's CDR3 is CASSLGQGTDTQYF. CDR3 DNA sequence: TGTGCCAGCAGTCTGGGACAGGGAACAGATACGCAGTATTTT.

The chain has TRBV7-2 and TRBJ2-7; 9 nucleotides align to TRBD2. CDR1 is SGHTA and CDR2 is FQGNSA in the germline V gene. This CDR3 is 16 amino acids long. V lost 3 bases and J lost 5; bases outside the gene matches: 11. In DNA form, the CDR3 reads TGTGCCAGCAGCTTTAATAGCGGGAGTTGGGGCCACGAGCAGTACTTC. This gives the protein CASSFNSGSWGHEQYF. The full variable domain, in which reference TRBV7-2 and TRBJ2-7 provide the parts outside the CDR3, is GAGVSQSPSNKVTEKGKDVELRCDPISGHTALYWYRQSLGQGLEFLIYFQGNSAPDKSGLPSDRFSAERTGGSVSTLTIQRTQQEDSAVYLCASSFNSGSWGHEQYFGPGTRLTVT.

This chain joins TRBV28 and TRBJ2-7; D is possibly TRBD1 (5 bases). The CDR3 runs to 12 residues. Germline-derived CDR1 and CDR2 are MDHEN and SYDVKM. V dropped 8 bases and J dropped 5 bases, with 13 bases sitting between them. As DNA, the CDR3 is TGTGCCAGCGGACAACTTAGCCACGAGCAGTACTTC. Translation: CASGQLSHEQYF.

The gene calls are TRBV27 and TRBJ1-6, with D hard to call. The CDR3 contains 19 residues. The germline V gene encodes CDR1 MNHEY and CDR2 SMNVEV (reference sequence). Trimming shortened V by 3 bases and J by 6 bases, and 24 bases separated the two germline ends. The CDR3 DNA sequence: TGTGCCAGCAGTTTCATCCGACGCGGAGGTCTCCCGTTTAATTCACCCCTCCACTTT. It translates to CASSFIRRGGLPFNSPLHF.

V usage is TRBV6-4 and J usage is TRBJ2-5; TRBD1 matches at 10 bases. Germline trimming cut 10 bases from V and 2 bases from J; bases unmatched to any gene: 4. CDR3 size: 13 residues. Germline values: CDR1 MRHNA, CDR2 SNTAGT. The CDR3, as DNA: TGTGCCAACTGGGACAGGGGACAAGAGACCCAGTACTTC. It codes for CANWDRGQETQYF.

V and J are TRBV5-6 and TRBJ2-1; the D gene is possibly TRBD2 (6 bases). V lost 0 bases and J 0 bases, leaving 10 bases between the germline ends. Germline loops: CDR1 SGHDT, CDR2 YYEEEE. The CDR3 has 16 amino acids. CDR3 residues: CASSLGRGSSYNEQFF. As DNA, the CDR3 is TGTGCCAGCAGCTTGGGACGGGGGAGCTCCTACAATGAGCAGTTCTTC.

The CDR3 sequence is CAWDRVAGVGDTQYF. CDR3 in DNA: TGTGCCTGGGATAGAGTAGCGGGGGTGGGAGATACGCAGTATTTT. The V gene is TRBV30, the J gene TRBJ2-3; 9 nucleotides match TRBD2. V shed 5 bases and J 5 bases; nucleotides not matched to a gene: 11. The CDR3 contains 15 residues. Germline V CDR1 and CDR2: GTSNPN, SVGIG (reference sequence).

The chain joins TRBV5-1 to TRBJ2-7, with TRBD2 matching 9 bases. J gave up 5 bases and V 4 bases, and 10 bases lay outside the gene matches. Germline lookup yields CDR1 SGHRS and CDR2 YFSETQ. The CDR3 consists of 15 residues. The CDR3 loop reads CASSPSSGVYHEQYF. The CDR3 nucleotides read TGCGCCAGCAGCCCGTCTAGCGGGGTCTACCACGAGCAGTACTTC.

This chain links TRBV4-3 with TRBJ2-7; 8 bases are shared with TRBD2. Germline V gene lookup returns CDR1 LGHNA and CDR2 YSLEER. The CDR3 covers 14 residues. Trimming took 1 base from V and 2 from J; bases not matched to a gene: 1. This CDR3 is CASSQVAGTYEQYF. CDR3 coding DNA: TGCGCCAGCAGCCAAGTAGCGGGGACCTACGAGCAGTACTTC.